Listed below are T cell receptor beta chains from one sample, sequenced in a study of OX40 agonist ivuxolimab in advanced cancers. Data came from immunoSEQ multiplex PCR; TCRdb stores just in-frame clones and leaves some out. The sample contains more than 65,000 clones, 84% of which appear only once. This material consisted of CD4+ or CD8+ T cells sorted from blood, taken in a trial of the OX40 agonist ivuxolimab. These TCRs come from an adult with an advanced solid tumor such as melanoma, head and neck, liver or kidney cancer. Both conserved end residues are part of each CDR3. A D gene is named only where the DNA matches it firmly. Not every row has a clone size; where given, it reads once, few, many or a size class.

NA,TRBV4-1,TRBJ1-5,NA,TGCGCCAGCAGCCAACCAAATCAGCCCCAGCATTTT,CASSQPNQPQHF
medium-sized,TRBV10-2,TRBJ1-5,NA,TGCGCCAGTCAGGAGGGCCAAGGGGTCCCCCAGCATTTT,CASQEGQGVPQHF
NA,TRBV23-1,TRBJ2-7,NA,TGCGCCGGCAGGGACCGGCAATTCGTTCAATACGAGCAGTACTTC,CAGRDRQFVQYEQYF
medium-sized,TRBV6-5,TRBJ1-1,TRBD1,TGTGCCAGCCTGAGACAGGGCATATCTTTTGAAGCTTTCTTT,CASLRQGISFEAFF
once,TRBV6-6,TRBJ1-2,NA,TGTGCCAGCAGTGATACCGGGAGAATCTATGGCTACACCTTC,CASSDTGRIYGYTF
NA,TRBV12-5,TRBJ2-7,NA,TGTGCTAGTGGTTTGGTTCAGCTAACCTCCTACGAGCAGTACTTC,CASGLVQLTSYEQYF
NA,TRBV6-5,TRBJ2-5,NA,TGTGCCAGCAGCCGCCCCGAGACCCAGTACTTC,CASSRPETQYF
NA,TRBV5-1,TRBJ2-7,NA,TGCGCCAGCAGCTTGAAAGCAGGGGCGTACGAGCAGTACTTC,CASSLKAGAYEQYF
NA,TRBV19,TRBJ2-3,NA,TGTGCCAGTAGTAGACCCGTCCTCCTAGGCACAGATACGCAGTATTTT,CASSRPVLLGTDTQYF
NA,TRBV4-3,TRBJ2-1,NA,TGCGCCAGCAGCCAGGGCAACCTCCCCCCCCAGCATGAGCAGTTCTTC,CASSQGNLPPQHEQFF
NA,TRBV4-1,TRBJ2-7,NA,TGCGCCAGCAGCCAAGACCTTCGTCCAGGGAACTTCCACGAGCAGTACTTC,CASSQDLRPGNFHEQYF
NA,TRBV11-3,TRBJ2-1,NA,TGTGCCAGCAGCTCCCCTCGCTTGAGCTCCTACAATGAGCAGTTCTTC,CASSSPRLSSYNEQFF
NA,TRBV5-1,TRBJ2-1,NA,TGCGCCAGCAGCCCGGGAACAGGGACTTATGAGCAGTTCTTC,CASSPGTGTYEQFF
NA,TRBV19,TRBJ1-1,TRBD1,TGTGCCAGTAGTACAGGGGGCCCGAACACTGAAGCTTTCTTT,CASSTGGPNTEAFF
NA,TRBV18,TRBJ1-1,NA,TGTGCCAGCTCCCAACAGGAGAACACTGAAGCTTTCTTT,CASSQQENTEAFF
NA,TRBV28,TRBJ1-2,NA,TGTGCCAGCAGTTTGGGCATGGAACGAGTCTATGGCTACACCTTC,CASSLGMERVYGYTF
NA,TRBV19,TRBJ1-5,TRBD1,TGTGCCAGTAGGCCTACCGGGACAGCTAATCAGCCCCAGCATTTT,CASRPTGTANQPQHF
NA,TRBV7-2,TRBJ1-2,NA,TGTGCCAGCAGCTTAGATTTACAGGGATATGGCTACACCTTC,CASSLDLQGYGYTF
NA,TRBV7-8,TRBJ2-3,TRBD2,TGTGCCAGCAGGGAGCGGGGGGGCCGCACAGATACGCAGTATTTT,CASRERGGRTDTQYF
NA,TRBV11-3,TRBJ2-7,NA,TGTGCCAGCAGCTTTATTGCACACGAGCAGTACTTC,CASSFIAHEQYF
NA,TRBV5-1,TRBJ2-5,NA,TGCGCCAGCAGCTTCGTCGATCGCGGGACCCAAGAGACCCAGTACTTC,CASSFVDRGTQETQYF
NA,TRBV5-1,TRBJ2-7,NA,TGCGCCAGCAGCGCCGGGACCCCGGTCTCCTACGAGCAGTACTTC,CASSAGTPVSYEQYF
NA,TRBV9,TRBJ2-3,TRBD1,TGTGCCAGCAGCGTAGGGGTCACAGGGGCCACAGATACGCAGTATTTT,CASSVGVTGATDTQYF
NA,TRBV13,TRBJ1-6,NA,TGTGCCAGCAGCTTAGGCGGCAGGGGTGAATCACCCCTCCACTTT,CASSLGGRGESPLHF
few,TRBV29-1,TRBJ2-7,NA,TGCAGCGTTGAAACATTTTACGAGCAGTACTTC,CSVETFYEQYF
NA,TRBV18,TRBJ2-7,TRBD1,TGTGCCAGCTCACCCCCAGGGGGAGACGAGCAGTACTTC,CASSPPGGDEQYF
NA,TRBV7-9,TRBJ2-5,TRBD2,TGTGCCAGCAGGGGGGGGGAGACCCAGTACTTC,CASRGGETQYF
NA,TRBV4-2,TRBJ1-1,NA,TGTGCCAGCAGCCAAAGTGGAGTGACTGAAGCTTTCTTT,CASSQSGVTEAFF
NA,TRBV5-1,TRBJ1-1,NA,TGCGCCAGCAGGGGAGCCGCGGGAGTCACTGAAGCTTTCTTT,CASRGAAGVTEAFF
NA,TRBV5-4,TRBJ1-2,NA,TGTGCCAGCAGCCCGTGGGGGTTCTATGGCTACACCTTC,CASSPWGFYGYTF
NA,TRBV7-4,TRBJ2-7,NA,TGTGCCAGCAGCCAGACTAGTACGGAGCAGTACTTC,CASSQTSTEQYF
NA,TRBV7-9,TRBJ1-2,NA,TGTGCCAGCAGCTCACAAGATGGCTACACCTTC,CASSSQDGYTF
NA,TRBV4-3,TRBJ1-4,TRBD1,TGCGCCAGCAGCCCCGGACAGGGGAGCGAAAAACTGTTTTTT,CASSPGQGSEKLFF
NA,TRBV18,TRBJ1-1,TRBD1,TGTGCCAGCTCACCACTGGAGACAGGGTGGACTGAAGCTTTCTTT,CASSPLETGWTEAFF
NA,TRBV20-1,TRBJ2-1,NA,TGCAGTGCTCTAGGATACAATGAGCAGTTCTTC,CSALGYNEQFF
NA,TRBV5-1,TRBJ1-4,NA,TGCGCCAGCAGCTTCGGGCAGTCCAGAGGGGATGAAAAACTGTTTTTT,CASSFGQSRGDEKLFF
NA,TRBV6-1,TRBJ2-7,NA,TGTGCCAGCAGTGAGGGCAGCTCCTACGAGCAGTACTTC,CASSEGSSYEQYF